This paragraph covers one T cell receptor (beta chain) sequence. Original analysis: Amplifying reference gene primers gave estimates of nucleated cell counts. Clones were read by immunoSEQ multiplex PCR, and TCRdb kept only the in-frame ones, dropping some. V and J calls and clone size are those listed in that table; D and trimming were worked out from the DNA. The sample lists more than 95,000 clones, over 65% occurring once. This entry comes from a study of blood T cell repertoires in COVID-19. Study context: The samples span acute and convalescent COVID-19 from the United States, Italy and Spain. PBMCs, B-cell-depleted T cells, or T cells provided the cDNA or gDNA that made up the material.

The CDR3 is made up of 14 amino acids. The V and J ends lost 6 bases and 1 base, in that order; junction bases with no gene match: 3. CDR1 is SQVTM, CDR2 ANQGSEA, per germline. The clonotype was recovered from a man aged 60 to 69 with acute or convalescent COVID-19. The specimen was peripheral blood. The chain combines TRBV29-1 with TRBJ2-2, with 9 bases lining up with TRBD2. The CDR3 bases are TGCAGCGTGGGGACTAGCTGGAACACCGGGGAGCTGTTTTTT. Translation gives CSVGTSWNTGELFF.